A selection of T cell receptor beta chains follows, all from one sample in a study of shared clonotypes between healthy human individuals. Produced via immunoSEQ multiplex PCR; TCRdb's table is partial and in-frame only. The sample holds about 2 million clones, 85% to 95% seen once. The sequenced material came from naive CD8+ T cells sorted from blood. The receptors were sampled from a man between 18 and 29 years old in good health. CDR3s include the opening cysteine and the closing phenylalanine or tryptophan. Fields, in order: D gene, J gene, V gene, clone size, CDR3 DNA, CDR3 protein. D genes are given only for firm matches. Where a row states a size, it is once, few, many or the class of an expanded clone; other rows omit it.

>-|TRBJ1-6|TRBV6-5|-
TGTGCCAGCAGTTCACCCCGCGACAGCGAACCCCTCCACTTT
CASSSPRDSEPLHF
>-|TRBJ2-7|TRBV4-1|-
TGCGCCAGCAGCCAAACACAGGGTTACGAGCAGTACTTC
CASSQTQGYEQYF
>-|TRBJ1-4|TRBV5-5|-
TGTGCCAGCAGCTCAGGGCTTACCAACGCGATCGAAAAACTGTTTTTT
CASSSGLTNAIEKLFF
>-|TRBJ2-7|TRBV5-4|-
TGTGCCAGCAGCTTGGTTGGGTCCTCCTACGAGCAGTACTTC
CASSLVGSSYEQYF
>-|TRBJ2-5|TRBV9|-
TGTGCCAGCAGCGAAGGAGGTCTGAACCAAGAGACCCAGTACTTC
CASSEGGLNQETQYF
>-|TRBJ1-1|TRBV14|-
TGTGCCAGCAGCCAAGAATGGGGGGGAAGGACTGAAGCTTTCTTT
CASSQEWGGRTEAFF
>TRBD1|TRBJ1-5|TRBV6-5|-
TGTGCCAGCAGTAACGGACAGGGAACTCAGCCCCAGCATTTT
CASSNGQGTQPQHF
>-|TRBJ1-4|TRBV5-1|-
TGCGCCAGCAGCTTGGAAACCCGCGACGCTCGCCGGAATGAAAAACTGTTTTTT
CASSLETRDARRNEKLFF
>-|TRBJ2-1|TRBV7-9|-
TGTGCCAGCAGCCATCCACAGGCTACCTACAATGAGCAGTTCTTC
CASSHPQATYNEQFF
>-|TRBJ1-1|TRBV7-2|once
TGTGCCAGCAGCTTAGTGGAGGGTGGGACTGAAGCTTTCTTT
CASSLVEGGTEAFF
>TRBD1|TRBJ2-7|TRBV30|-
TGTGCCTGGAGTGCGGGACAGTCCCTCTCCGAGCAGTACTTC
CAWSAGQSLSEQYF
>-|TRBJ2-2|TRBV11-2|-
TGTGCCAGCAGCCTTCTGGCCACCGGGGAGCTGTTTTTT
CASSLLATGELFF
>TRBD1|TRBJ2-3|TRBV27|-
TGTGCCAGCAGTTGGGACAGCGCAGATACGCAGTATTTT
CASSWDSADTQYF
>TRBD1|TRBJ1-1|TRBV27|-
TGTGCCAGCAGTATACAGGGGAGTCGGACTGAAGCTTTCTTT
CASSIQGSRTEAFF
>-|TRBJ1-1|TRBV7-2|-
TGTGCCAGCAGCTTTGCGGGGCCCACTGAAGCTTTCTTT
CASSFAGPTEAFF
>-|TRBJ1-1|TRBV7-9|-
TGTGCCAGCAGCTTGAGGGTAACTGAAGCTTTCTTT
CASSLRVTEAFF
>-|TRBJ2-7|TRBV27|-
TGTGCCAGCACCCAGGGCTACGAGCAGTACTTC
CASTQGYEQYF
>-|TRBJ2-2|TRBV9|-
TGTGCCAGCAGCCTAGCCCCCCAATATTCGAACACCGGGGAGCTGTTTTTT
CASSLAPQYSNTGELFF
>TRBD1|TRBJ1-1|TRBV9|-
TGTGCCAGCAGCGTAACCTTCGACAGGGGGCCTTCGAACACTGAAGCTTTCTTT
CASSVTFDRGPSNTEAFF
>-|TRBJ1-6|TRBV2|-
TGTGCCAGCAGTCCGCAGGGGTCGGATAATTCACCCCTCCACTTT
CASSPQGSDNSPLHF
>-|TRBJ2-1|TRBV6-5|-
TGTGCCAGCAGTTACGGCCAAGGCCCCTACAATGAGCAGTTCTTC
CASSYGQGPYNEQFF
>TRBD2|TRBJ2-7|TRBV4-1|-
TGCGCCAGCAGCCAAAGACTAGCGGAGACCTACGAGCAGTACTTC
CASSQRLAETYEQYF
>-|TRBJ2-7|TRBV4-1|-
TGCGCCAGCAGCCAAGATGGAGGGTCCTACGAGCAGTACTTC
CASSQDGGSYEQYF
>-|TRBJ1-1|TRBV5-8|-
TGTGCCAGCAGCGCTGGGGGGAAGGCTTTCTTT
CASSAGGKAFF
>-|TRBJ2-7|TRBV13|-
TGTGCCAGCAGTGGGCAGGGGCTCGAGCAGTACTTC
CASSGQGLEQYF
>-|TRBJ1-1|TRBV4-3|-
TGCGCCAGCAGCCAAGACAGGGCCATGAACACTGAAGCTTTCTTT
CASSQDRAMNTEAFF
>-|TRBJ2-5|TRBV19|-
TGTGCCAGTAGTATAGCTGGGAAGGAGACCCAGTACTTC
CASSIAGKETQYF
>TRBD1|TRBJ1-1|TRBV15|-
TGTGCCACCAGCAGAGATGCTGTGACAGGGCGTTGGACTGAAGCTTTCTTT
CATSRDAVTGRWTEAFF
>-|TRBJ2-7|TRBV2|-
TGTGCCAGCAGTCCCGGGACACGAACCTACGAGCAGTACTTC
CASSPGTRTYEQYF
>TRBD1|TRBJ1-5|TRBV6-1|-
TGTGCCAGCAAAATCCTGGAACAGGGGATGTGGCCCCAGCATTTT
CASKILEQGMWPQHF
>-|TRBJ2-3|TRBV10-2|once
TGCGCCAGCAATCTACAGGGATGGGGATCCACAGATACGCAGTATTTT
CASNLQGWGSTDTQYF
>-|TRBJ1-2|TRBV4-1|few
TGCGCCAGCAGCCTACGGGACACAATGAACTATGGCTACACCTTC
CASSLRDTMNYGYTF
>-|TRBJ1-6|TRBV6-1|-
TGTGCCAGCAGTGGGGTCGGGACGGGTTCACCCCTCCACTTT
CASSGVGTGSPLHF
>-|TRBJ2-7|TRBV13|-
TGTGCCAGCAGCCCCACCTTGGGCGCTTACGAGCAGTACTTC
CASSPTLGAYEQYF
>-|TRBJ2-7|TRBV27|-
TGTGCCAGCAGTTTAAGCCTCCTCTACGAGCAGTACTTC
CASSLSLLYEQYF
>-|TRBJ1-1|TRBV7-9|-
TGTGCCAGCAGCCCCCCGGGACCTCGGGACACTGAAGCTTTCTTT
CASSPPGPRDTEAFF
>TRBD2|TRBJ2-3|TRBV10-3|-
TGTGCCATCAGTGAGTCGACTGGTAGCGGGAGCACAGATACGCAGTATTTT
CAISESTGSGSTDTQYF
>-|TRBJ1-2|TRBV7-9|-
TGTGCCAGCAGCTTAGCTCAAGGGGGGGAGTATGGCTACACCTTC
CASSLAQGGEYGYTF
>TRBD1|TRBJ2-3|TRBV5-6|-
TGTGCCAGCAGCCCGGGACAGGAACACACAGATACGCAGTATTTT
CASSPGQEHTDTQYF
>TRBD2|TRBJ2-1|TRBV28|-
TGTGCCAGCAGTACCCTAGCGGGGAGGCATCCCTACAATGAGCAGTTCTTC
CASSTLAGRHPYNEQFF